This T cell receptor beta chain was observed in a study of CD8 T cells in Susac syndrome. Random hexamers were used to reverse transcribe roughly 0.45 to 1 ug of RNA. TCRdb redid the calling of the immunoSEQ multiplex PCR reads with MiXCR, one entry per CDR3 protein. Of about 180,000 distinct CDR3 sequences listed, approximately 95% are singletons. Remarks on this clonotype: The final CDR3 position lacks the conserved phenylalanine or tryptophan, pointing to a likely read error. The DNA is omitted, as the CDR3 cannot be located on it reliably, and the CDR3 follows TCRdb's listing.

13 amino acids form the CDR3, both terminal residues included. Germline values: CDR1 SNHLY, CDR2 FYNNEI. The sequence came from a human donor with multiple sclerosis. The sample taken for sequencing was CD4+ T cells from PBMCs. The chain couples TRBV2 to TRBJ2-3; the table calls TRBD1, which could not be checked here. CDR3 sequence: CASRDGQPDPSSL.